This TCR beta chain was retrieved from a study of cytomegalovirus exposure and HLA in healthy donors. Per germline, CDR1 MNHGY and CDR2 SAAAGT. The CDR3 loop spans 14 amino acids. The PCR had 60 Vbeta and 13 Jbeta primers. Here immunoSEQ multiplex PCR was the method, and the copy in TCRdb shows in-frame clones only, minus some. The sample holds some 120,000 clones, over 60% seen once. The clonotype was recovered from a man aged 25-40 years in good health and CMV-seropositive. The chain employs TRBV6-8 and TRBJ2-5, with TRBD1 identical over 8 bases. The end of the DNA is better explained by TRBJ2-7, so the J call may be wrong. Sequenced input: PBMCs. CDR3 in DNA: TGTGCCAGCGGATTCCGGGACAGGTTACACGAGCAGTACTTC. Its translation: CASGFRDRLHEQYF.